The 14 T cell receptor beta chains below come from one sample, sequenced in a study of blood T cell repertoires in COVID-19. Libraries were prepared by immunoSEQ multiplex PCR; TCRdb keeps only in-frame clonotypes and omits some of them. The table includes approximately 200,000 clones, over 80% detected once. The sequenced sample consisted of PBMCs or T cells enriched from blood (not recorded which). These receptors all come from a man aged 25-40 years who had recovered from COVID-19.

The rearrangement uses TRBV5-8 and TRBJ2-2, with D possibly TRBD2 on 7 matching bases. V was shortened by 5 bases and J by 3 bases, with 17 bases between the two germline ends. Germline loops: CDR1 SGHTS, CDR2 YDEGEE. CDR3 length equals 16 residues. The CDR3 DNA sequence: TGTGCCAGCAGGATCGGGGGGCAAGCGGACACCGGGGAGCTGTTTTTT. Amino acids: CASRIGGQADTGELFF.

The rearrangement links TRBV4-3 to TRBJ2-1; tentatively, D is TRBD2 (5 bases). Trimming cost V 3 bases and J 5 bases, with 20 bases left between them. Per the germline V gene, CDR1 is LGHNA and CDR2 is YSLEER. The CDR3 totals 17 residues. CDR3 DNA: TGCGCCAGCAGCCAGCTAGCTTGGGGAGATGAAGACAATGAGCAGTTCTTC. Its translation is CASSQLAWGDEDNEQFF.

The chain joins TRBV28 to TRBJ2-2; 8 positions match TRBD2. After removal of 8 bases from V and 4 bases from J, the junction contained 9 bases not matched to a gene. CDR3 length: 15 amino acids. The germline V gene encodes CDR1 MDHEN and CDR2 SYDVKM. CDR3: CASGAGTSFTGELFF. CDR3 DNA: TGTGCCAGCGGGGCCGGGACTAGTTTCACCGGGGAGCTGTTTTTT.

The chain joins TRBV19 to TRBJ2-1; 9 bases fit TRBD1. Trimming cost V 5 bases and J 0 bases; bases outside gene matches: 5. The germline V gene has CDR1 LNHDA and CDR2 SQIVND (reference sequence). CDR3 length: 16 amino acids. The CDR3 loop reads CASSSWTGVSYNEQFF. CDR3 sequence (DNA): TGTGCCAGTAGTTCTTGGACAGGGGTCTCCTACAATGAGCAGTTCTTC.

This clone was found once. The chain links TRBV6-2 or TRBV6-3 to TRBJ1-5, with a weak D call TRBD1 (5 bases). The CDR3 runs to 17 residues. Germline values: CDR1 MNHEY, CDR2 SVGEGT. Trimming removed 6 bases at V and 6 bases at J, with 24 bases between. The CDR3 nucleotides read TGTGCCAGCAGCCACCCTCCTTGGGGAGGGGAAAGTCAGCCCCAGCATTTT. This sequence encodes CASSHPPWGGESQPQHF.

This clone was observed a single time. CDR3 in DNA: TGCGCCAGCAGCGTCGGACAGGTCCACAATGAGCAGTTCTTC. Translated: CASSVGQVHNEQFF. J is TRBJ2-1 and V is TRBV5-1; 7 nucleotides match TRBD1. V lost 4 bases and J lost 5; bases outside the gene matches: 6. This CDR3 region has 14 residues. In germline, CDR1 is SGHRS, CDR2 YFSETQ.

For this clone: Different DNA sequences within this sample yield the same CDR3. This chain links TRBV18 with TRBJ1-5; D unclear. The V and J ends lost 3 bases and 0 bases respectively, with 6 bases between them. This CDR3 contains 14 residues. CDR1 and CDR2 (germline): KGHSH, LQKENI. This CDR3 is CASSPAGSNQPQHF. In DNA form, the CDR3 reads TGTGCCAGCTCACCCGCGGGTAGCAATCAGCCCCAGCATTTT.

The chain recombines TRBV6-2 or TRBV6-3 with TRBJ1-1, with D perhaps TRBD1 (6 bases). CDR3 length: 12 amino acids. Germline lookup yields CDR1 MNHEY and CDR2 SVGEGT. V lost 6 bases to trimming and J lost 8 bases, with 13 bases between them. This CDR3 reads CASSRLGTEAFF. The CDR3 DNA reads TGTGCCAGCAGCCGACTGGGGACAGAAGCTTTCTTT.

This rearrangement joins TRBV30 to TRBJ1-6, with D possibly TRBD1 on 5 matching bases. Germline CDR1 and CDR2: GTSNPN and SVGIG (reference sequence). The V and J ends lost 7 bases and 7 bases respectively, with 20 bases between them. The CDR3 spans 15 residues. The CDR3 nucleotides read TGTGCCTACCCAATATTCGGGACTGGGAATTCACCCCTCCACTTT. Its translation: CAYPIFGTGNSPLHF.

The V and J genes are TRBV10-3 and TRBJ2-3, with TRBD1 matching over 7 bases. CDR3 size: 15 residues. V shed 0 bases and J 3 bases; nucleotides not matched to a gene: 3. Germline loops: CDR1 ENHRY, CDR2 SYGVKD. The CDR3 coding sequence is TGTGCCATCAGTGAGTCGAGGGGGCTTACAGATACGCAGTATTTT. Translating it yields CAISESRGLTDTQYF.

The chain couples TRBV4-1 to TRBJ2-1, with TRBD1 matching 9 bases. The CDR3 totals 16 residues. Unmatched junction bases numbered 6, after V lost 6 bases and J lost 0 bases. CDR1 and CDR2 from the germline V gene are MGHRA and YSYEKL. In DNA, the CDR3 is TGCGCCAGCAGAAAACCGGGACAGGGCTCCTACAATGAGCAGTTCTTC. Its protein product is CASRKPGQGSYNEQFF.

This clone showed up just once. The chain combines TRBV11-2 with TRBJ2-1; 12 bases agree with TRBD2. This CDR3 spans 16 amino acids. V shed 2 bases, J shed 4 bases, and the junction held 3 bases outside the gene matches. Germline V gene lookup returns CDR1 SGHAT and CDR2 FQNNGV. In DNA, the CDR3 is TGTGCCAGCAGCTTACGACTAGCGGGGGAGTACAATGAGCAGTTCTTC. The encoded protein is CASSLRLAGEYNEQFF.

This clone was recorded a few times. The chain links TRBV27 to TRBJ2-3; no definite D call. V was pared by 5 bases and J by 1 base, with 10 bases between. The CDR3 has 14 amino acids. Germline V gene sequence: CDR1 MNHEY, CDR2 SMNVEV (reference sequence). The CDR3 reads CASSRDTGTDTQYF. The CDR3 DNA reads TGTGCCAGCAGTAGAGACACCGGCACAGATACGCAGTATTTT.

The V call is TRBV6-1, the J call TRBJ2-7, with 10 bases aligning to TRBD1. The V and J ends lost 2 bases and 2 bases, in that order; junction bases with no gene match: 12. CDR3 size: 18 residues. Germline values: CDR1 MNHNS, CDR2 SASEGT. CDR3 DNA sequence: TGTGCCAGCAGTGAACCGCCGGGACAGGGGCCCCAAACCTACGAGCAGTACTTC. Protein sequence: CASSEPPGQGPQTYEQYF.